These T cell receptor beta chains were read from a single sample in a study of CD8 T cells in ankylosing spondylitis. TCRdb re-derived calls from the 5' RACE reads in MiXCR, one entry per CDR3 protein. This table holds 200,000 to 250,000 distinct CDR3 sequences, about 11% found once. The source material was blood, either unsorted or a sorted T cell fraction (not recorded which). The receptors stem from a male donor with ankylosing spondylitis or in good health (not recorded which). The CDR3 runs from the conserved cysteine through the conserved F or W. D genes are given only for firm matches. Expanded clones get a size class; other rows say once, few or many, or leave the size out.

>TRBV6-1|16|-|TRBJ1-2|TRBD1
CASKSAGWDRGYGYTF
TGTGCCAGCAAGTCCGCGGGTTGGGACAGGGGTTATGGCTACACCTTC
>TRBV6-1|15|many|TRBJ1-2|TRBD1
CASSPDRGGGYGYTF
TGTGCCAGCAGCCCTGACAGGGGCGGGGGCTATGGCTACACCTTC
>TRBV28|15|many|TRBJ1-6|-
CASRRAHLDNSPLHF
TGTGCCAGCAGACGAGCCCATCTGGATAATTCACCCCTCCACTTT
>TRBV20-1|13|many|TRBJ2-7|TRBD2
CSASSGSSYEQYF
TGCAGTGCATCAAGCGGGAGCTCCTACGAGCAGTACTTC
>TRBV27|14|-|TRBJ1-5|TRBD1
CASSQGGSEQPQHF
TGTGCCAGCAGCCAGGGGGGGAGCGAACAGCCCCAGCATTTT
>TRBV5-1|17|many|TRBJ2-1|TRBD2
CASSVRLAGDRDNEQFF
TGCGCCAGCAGCGTGAGACTAGCGGGGGACAGGGACAATGAGCAGTTCTTC
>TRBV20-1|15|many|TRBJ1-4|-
CSAREVGGPNEKLFF
TGCAGTGCTAGAGAAGTAGGGGGTCCAAATGAAAAACTGTTTTTT
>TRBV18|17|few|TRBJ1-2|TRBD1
CASSPARDRVWDHGYTF
TGTGCCAGCTCACCTGCCAGGGACAGGGTATGGGACCATGGCTACACCTTC
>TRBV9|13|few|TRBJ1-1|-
CASRRGVNTEAFF
TGTGCCAGCAGGCGGGGGGTGAACACTGAAGCTTTCTTT
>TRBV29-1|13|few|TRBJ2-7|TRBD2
CSVPGLADYEQYF
TGCAGCGTTCCGGGACTAGCGGACTACGAGCAGTACTTC